Listed below are T cell receptor beta chains from one sample, sequenced in a study of beta chain features in type 1 diabetes. Assay: immunoSEQ multiplex PCR; the TCRdb copy retains only in-frame clones and omits some. Of about 28,000 clones listed, approximately 64% are singletons. The source material was Tregs from blood. The receptors come from a woman aged 25 to 45 with type 1 diabetes. CDR3s include the opening cysteine and the closing phenylalanine or tryptophan. A D gene is named only where the DNA matches it firmly. Clone size is stated in some rows and not others, as once, few, many or a class when expanded.

v_gene	len	j_gene	d_gene	abundance	CDR3aa	CDR3nt
TRBV11-2	14	TRBJ2-7	TRBD2	few	CASSFGSGGYEQYF	TGTGCCAGCAGCTTCGGTAGCGGGGGCTACGAGCAGTACTTC
TRBV10-1	13	TRBJ2-7	TRBD2	once	CASSPGLAREQYF	TGCGCCAGCAGCCCGGGACTAGCGCGGGAGCAGTACTTC
TRBV19	16	TRBJ2-1	TRBD2	once	CASTPAGGRATNEQFF	TGTGCCAGTACCCCGGCTGGCGGGAGGGCCACCAATGAGCAGTTCTTC
TRBV18	14	TRBJ1-2	.	.	CASSPRQEGYGYTF	TGTGCCAGCTCACCACGCCAGGAGGGGTATGGCTACACCTTC
TRBV5-1	15	TRBJ2-3	TRBD2	.	CASLREGRSTDTQYF	TGCGCCAGCCTGCGGGAGGGGAGGTCCACAGATACGCAGTATTTT
TRBV5-4	14	TRBJ2-4	TRBD2	.	CASSFSGSVHIQYF	TGTGCCAGCAGCTTCAGCGGGAGTGTGCACATTCAGTACTTC
TRBV6-1	15	TRBJ1-2	.	.	CASSEQSGRNYGYTF	TGTGCCAGCAGTGAACAATCTGGGCGAAACTATGGCTACACCTTC
TRBV30	13	TRBJ2-3	.	few	CAWRETGTDTQYF	TGTGCCTGGAGAGAGACGGGGACAGATACGCAGTATTTT
TRBV30	20	TRBJ2-2	TRBD2	.	CAWELKGHSGLAGGPGELFF	TGTGCCTGGGAGCTAAAGGGCCACTCTGGACTAGCGGGAGGCCCCGGGGAGCTGTTTTTT
TRBV28	15	TRBJ2-7	TRBD1	.	CASSDRDRDYYEQYF	TGTGCCAGCAGCGACCGGGACAGGGATTATTACGAGCAGTACTTC
TRBV9	12	TRBJ2-1	TRBD2	few	CASSLGLGSTFF	TGTGCCAGCAGCCTCGGACTAGGATCAACGTTCTTC
TRBV4-2	16	TRBJ2-1	.	.	CATSRRLEGTYNEQFF	TGTGCCACCTCCAGGCGACTAGAAGGTACCTACAATGAGCAGTTCTTC
TRBV7-9	14	TRBJ1-2	TRBD1	.	CASSPRQGGYGYTF	TGTGCCAGCAGCCCCCGGCAGGGGGGATATGGCTACACCTTC
TRBV4-1	16	TRBJ2-7	TRBD2	.	CASSQDSSGYSYEQYF	TGCGCCAGCAGCCAAGATTCTAGCGGGTACTCCTACGAGCAGTACTTC
TRBV7-7	15	TRBJ2-3	.	.	CASSLGQGDTDTQYF	TGTGCTAGCAGCTTAGGGCAGGGCGATACAGATACGCAGTATTTT
TRBV7-2	16	TRBJ2-1	TRBD2	.	CASSSLAGGQYNEQFF	TGTGCCAGCAGCTCTCTAGCGGGAGGGCAATACAATGAGCAGTTCTTC
TRBV7-3	13	TRBJ2-3	.	.	CASSLRPSDTQYF	TGTGCCAGCAGCTTAAGGCCGTCGGATACGCAGTATTTT
TRBV5-6	16	TRBJ2-5	TRBD2	.	CASSVRLAGGRETQYF	TGTGCCAGCAGCGTACGACTAGCGGGAGGGCGAGAGACCCAGTACTTC
TRBV6-1	13	TRBJ2-1	TRBD2	.	CASSEEIGLAPFF	TGTGCCAGCAGTGAAGAGATCGGACTAGCACCGTTCTTC
TRBV7-3	15	TRBJ2-3	.	.	CASRPDVGSTDTQYF	TGTGCCAGCAGACCTGATGTCGGGAGCACAGATACGCAGTATTTT
TRBV19	16	TRBJ2-1	.	.	CASSPQGRAAYNEQFF	TGTGCCAGTAGTCCCCAAGGCAGGGCAGCCTACAATGAGCAGTTCTTC
TRBV7-2	13	TRBJ2-1	.	.	CASSLEPVSEQFF	TGTGCCAGCAGCTTAGAACCTGTCAGTGAGCAGTTCTTC
TRBV18	14	TRBJ2-4	.	.	CASSPVAEQNIQYF	TGTGCCAGCTCACCAGTAGCGGAGCAAAACATTCAGTACTTC
TRBV19	15	TRBJ2-4	TRBD1	.	CASSLLTGFKNIQYF	TGTGCCAGTAGCCTGCTGACAGGGTTCAAAAACATTCAGTACTTC
TRBV28	14	TRBJ1-1	.	.	CASSPGQSNTEAFF	TGTGCCAGCAGTCCAGGACAGTCGAACACTGAAGCTTTCTTT
TRBV6-6	14	TRBJ2-7	TRBD1	.	CASRPGTGSYEQYF	TGTGCCAGCAGGCCCGGGACAGGGTCCTACGAGCAGTACTTC